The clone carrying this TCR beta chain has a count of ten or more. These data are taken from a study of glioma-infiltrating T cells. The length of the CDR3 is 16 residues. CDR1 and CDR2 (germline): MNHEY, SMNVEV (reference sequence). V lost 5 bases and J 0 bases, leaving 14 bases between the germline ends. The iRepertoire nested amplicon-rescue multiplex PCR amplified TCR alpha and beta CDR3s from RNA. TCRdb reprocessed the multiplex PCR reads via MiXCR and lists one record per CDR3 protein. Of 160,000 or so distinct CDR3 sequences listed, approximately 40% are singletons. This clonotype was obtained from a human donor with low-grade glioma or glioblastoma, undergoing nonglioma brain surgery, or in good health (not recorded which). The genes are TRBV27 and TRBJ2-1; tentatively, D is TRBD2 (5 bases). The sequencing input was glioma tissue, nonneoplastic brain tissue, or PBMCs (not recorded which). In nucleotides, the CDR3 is TGTGCCAGCAGTCAGCGGAGGCCGAGCTCCTACAATGAGCAGTTCTTC. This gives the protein CASSQRRPSSYNEQFF.